This TCR beta chain emerged from a study of blood T cell repertoires in COVID-19. Across the study: Samples representing acute and convalescent COVID-19 were sourced from the United States, Italy and Spain.

Germline V gene sequence: CDR1 GTSNPN, CDR2 SVGIG (reference sequence). This CDR3 has 15 residues. The J segment lost 3 bases and the V segment lost 3 bases, leaving 9 bases of the junction unmatched. Original methodology: Estimated nucleated cell counts came from reference gene primer amplification. Sequencing was performed with immunoSEQ multiplex PCR; in TCRdb, only in-frame clones are kept and a portion is missing. V and J calls plus clone size are reproduced from that table; the DNA served to infer D and trimming. The table shows around 95,000 clones, with 80% occurring only once. Sequencing was carried out using peripheral blood. This clonotype was sampled from a man aged 65 to 79 with active or convalescent COVID-19. V usage is TRBV30 and J usage is TRBJ2-3; TRBD1 matches at 7 bases. CDR3 DNA sequence: TGTGCCTGGAGGAGGGGGCTCAGCAAGACAGATACGCAGTATTTT. Encoded protein: CAWRRGLSKTDTQYF.